The 30 T cell receptor beta chains presented below share a single source sample, sequenced in a study of regulatory T cells in long-lasting Graves disease. Documented time point: persistent/refractory GD, antithyroid drugs over 5 years with positive TRAb. Scientists built the TCR library using RNA that was extracted from PBMCs. Arm-PCR of CDR3 regions and iRepertoire HTBI primers were used to build TCR beta libraries. TCRdb redid the calling of the multiplex PCR reads with MiXCR, one entry per CDR3 protein. The table lists about 660,000 distinct CDR3 sequences, about 32% of them singletons. Sequenced material: peripheral blood mononuclear cells (PBMCs), taken when the disease was refractory, from a patient treated with antithyroid drugs. The receptors here all came from a female donor with Graves disease.

This clonotype came up many times. This rearrangement joins TRBV28 to TRBJ1-5, with TRBD1 identical over 10 bases. Trimming at V came to 7 bases and at J to 6 bases, leaving 6 bases not matched to a gene. There are 14 residues in the CDR3. The germline V gene has CDR1 MDHEN and CDR2 SYDVKM. CDR3 sequence (DNA): TGTGCCAGCAACCGACAGGGGGCAAGTCAGCCCCAGCATTTT. This gives the protein CASNRQGASQPQHF. The variable domain in full, completed from reference TRBV28 and TRBJ1-5, reads DVKVTQSSRYLVKRTGEKVFLECVQDMDHENMFWYRQDPGLGLRLIYFSYDVKMKEKGDIPEGYSVSREKKERFSLILESASTNQTSMYLCASNRQGASQPQHFGDGTRLSIL.

The V call is TRBV19, the J call TRBJ1-2; no reliable D call. Germline assignment: CDR1 LNHDA and CDR2 SQIVND (reference sequence). V lost 9 bases and J lost 7, with 24 bases in between. The CDR3 loop spans 15 amino acids. The CDR3 nucleotides are TGTGCCAGCTCAGGAGGGAGGACCCTAGCTGGTGGCTACACCTTC. This sequence encodes CASSGGRTLAGGYTF.

Only a few counts were recorded for this clonotype. This sequence joins TRBV2 and TRBJ1-5; TRBD1 matches at 7 bases. Trimming took 7 bases from V and 6 from J; bases not matched to a gene: 12. From germline, CDR1 is SNHLY and CDR2 FYNNEI. This CDR3 comprises 15 residues. CDR3 loop: CASNPAGGVSQPQHF. The CDR3, as DNA: TGTGCCAGCAACCCGGCAGGGGGTGTAAGTCAGCCCCAGCATTTT.

In its sample, this clonotype was seen many times. This chain links TRBV6-1 with TRBJ2-7; D not resolved. This CDR3 contains 12 residues. Germline values: CDR1 MNHNS, CDR2 SASEGT. V was shortened by 2 bases and J by 6 bases, with 8 bases between the two germline ends. The CDR3 nucleotides read TGTGCCAGCAGTGAATATTTGCCCGAGCAGTACTTC. This encodes CASSEYLPEQYF.

This clonotype was found a few times. The CDR3 coding sequence is TGCGCCAGCAGCCAGGGGGGACAGGGGAGCTATGGCTACACCTTC. It codes for CASSQGGQGSYGYTF. V gene TRBV4-1 combines with J gene TRBJ1-2; 10 nucleotides agree with TRBD1. The CDR3 has 15 amino acids. V trimming: 3 bases; J trimming: 4 bases; junction bases outside the gene matches: 5. In germline, CDR1 is MGHRA, CDR2 YSYEKL.

This clonotype appeared once. The rearrangement links TRBV5-1 to TRBJ1-1; D not certain. Germline V gene lookup returns CDR1 SGHRS and CDR2 YFSETQ. The CDR3 covers 16 residues. The ends were cut back, 4 bases at V and 2 bases at J, with 18 bases in the middle. The CDR3 DNA follows: TGCGCCAGCAGCCGACAATTTGACCCGGGAAACACTGAAGCTTTCTTT. Translating gives CASSRQFDPGNTEAFF.

V is TRBV7-3 and J is TRBJ1-1; 12 bases are shared with TRBD1. The CDR3 length is 14 residues. The V gene end was trimmed by 5 bases and the J gene end by 6 bases; junction bases not matched to a gene: 4. Germline V gene lookup returns CDR1 SGHTA and CDR2 FQGTGA. The CDR3 DNA reads TGTGCCAGCAGCGGGACAGGGGGCGCCCCTGAAGCTTTCTTT. Its translation is CASSGTGGAPEAFF.

In regard to this clonotype: A far larger clone is a single base away, which makes a read error likely. The chain joins TRBV6-1 to TRBJ1-2; D not certain. Germline V lookup: CDR1 MNHNS, CDR2 SASEGT. The CDR3 loop spans 11 amino acids. CDR3 DNA sequence: TGTGTCAGCAGTCCGGGCTATGGCTACACCTTC. Its protein is CVSSPGYGYTF.

This clonotype was counted many times. The chain employs TRBV11-2 and TRBJ2-2; 9 bases are shared with TRBD2. After removal of 5 bases from V and 7 bases from J, the junction contained 14 bases not matched to a gene. This CDR3 has 17 amino acids. Per the germline V gene, CDR1 is SGHAT and CDR2 is FQNNGV. This chain's CDR3 is CASSPRLAALGNGELFF. The CDR3 nucleotides are TGTGCCAGCAGCCCCCGACTAGCGGCTCTGGGTAACGGGGAGCTGTTTTTT.

At least ten counts were recorded for this clonotype. The chain is built from TRBV5-4 and TRBJ1-1; D not certain. V shed 4 bases and J shed 3 bases, with 7 bases lying between them. Germline-derived CDR1 and CDR2 are SGHNT and YYREEE (reference sequence). This CDR3 is built from 12 residues. CDR3 nucleotide sequence: TGTGCCAGCAGCCAGCTTGACACTGAAGCTTTCTTT. This encodes CASSQLDTEAFF.

This clonotype was detected many times. The V and J genes are TRBV20-1 and TRBJ1-2; D might be TRBD1 (5 bases). V was pared by 3 bases and J by 0 bases, with 11 bases between. Germline CDR1 reads DFQATT; CDR2 reads SNEGSKA (reference sequence). This CDR3 is 14 amino acids long. The CDR3 region is CSASHGDANYGYTF. As DNA, the CDR3 is TGCAGTGCTAGTCACGGGGACGCTAACTATGGCTACACCTTC.

The genes are TRBV7-9 and TRBJ2-7, with D unresolved. V shed 4 bases and J shed 4 bases, with 14 bases lying between them. Germline CDR1 reads SEHNR; CDR2 reads FQNEAQ (reference sequence). The CDR3 runs to 14 residues. DNA for the CDR3: TGTGCCAGCAGCTCCGCTCCCCTTTGGTACGAGCAGTACTTC. Translated: CASSSAPLWYEQYF.

This clonotype showed up just a few times. The gene calls are TRBV3-1 and TRBJ1-1, with no clear D. The CDR3 totals 16 residues. With 0 bases removed from V and 0 bases from J, the gap between germline ends came to 11 bases. From germline, CDR1 is LGHDT and CDR2 YNNKEL (reference sequence). CDR3 DNA sequence: TGTGCCAGCAGCCAAGATCTGCGGGCCATGAACACTGAAGCTTTCTTT. Translated, it gives CASSQDLRAMNTEAFF.

J is TRBJ1-1 and V is TRBV30, with TRBD1 as a possible D gene (5 bases). Germline V gives CDR1 GTSNPN, CDR2 SVGIG (reference sequence). V lost 5 bases and J 1 base, leaving 11 bases between the germline ends. This CDR3 is built from 13 residues. The CDR3 loop is CAWRDEPNTEAFF. The CDR3, as DNA: TGTGCCTGGCGGGACGAGCCGAACACTGAAGCTTTCTTT.

The J gene is TRBJ2-7, the V gene TRBV29-1; D ambiguous. This CDR3 comprises 13 residues. Germline CDR1 and CDR2: SQVTM and ANQGSEA. V lost 4 bases and J lost 0, with 10 bases in between. The CDR3, as DNA: TGCAGCGTTGCCCCACGGTACTCCTACGAGCAGTACTTC. It translates to CSVAPRYSYEQYF.

This clonotype occurred many times. The rearrangement uses TRBV12-3 or TRBV12-4 and TRBJ1-5; no clear D gene. The CDR3 totals 13 residues. V lost 4 bases and J 2 bases, leaving 6 bases between the germline ends. The DNA of the CDR3 is TGTGCCAGCAGTTCTACCGGCAATCAGCCCCAGCATTTT. Protein product: CASSSTGNQPQHF.

On this clonotype itself: Because it lacks the conserved phenylalanine or tryptophan at the end, this CDR3 is likely a read error. The V and J genes are TRBV20-1 and TRBJ1-1; 7 nucleotides line up with TRBD1. V lost 0 bases and J lost 5; bases outside the gene matches: 6. Per germline, CDR1 DFQATT and CDR2 SNEGSKA (reference sequence). CDR3 length equals 14 residues. The CDR3 DNA reads TGCAGTGCTAGAGATCCTGACAGGGCTACTGAAGCTTTCCTT. It yields the protein CSARDPDRATEAFL.

This chain uses TRBV6-2 or TRBV6-3 with TRBJ1-4; possible D gene TRBD1, 6 bases. CDR3 length: 12 amino acids. CDR1 is MNHEY and CDR2 is SVGEGT in the germline V gene. Deletions cut 8 bases from V and 10 bases from J, with 14 bases between. DNA of the CDR3: TGTGCCAGCGGACCGGGACAACGAAAACTGTTTTTT. This gives the protein CASGPGQRKLFF.

The chain joins TRBV6-2 or TRBV6-3 to TRBJ2-5; 9 bases are a match to TRBD1. This CDR3 region has 19 residues. From germline, CDR1 is MNHEY and CDR2 SVGEGT. V lost 0 bases to trimming and J lost 7 bases; unmatched junction nucleotides: 18. The CDR3 region is CASSYSSLKGQGGFRTQYF. In DNA, the CDR3 is TGTGCCAGCAGTTACTCGTCTTTAAAGGGACAGGGCGGTTTTCGGACCCAGTACTTC.

This clonotype was counted ten times or more. The chain links TRBV20-1 to TRBJ1-2; perhaps TRBD1 as D (6 bases). V was pared by 1 base and J by 4 bases, with 10 bases between. The CDR3 length is 13 residues. Germline V gives CDR1 DFQATT, CDR2 SNEGSKA (reference sequence). CDR3 coding DNA: TGCAGTGCTAGAGCTACAGGGCCCTATGGCTACACCTTC. Translated, it gives CSARATGPYGYTF.

This clonotype was recorded a few times. The chain combines TRBV2 with TRBJ2-2; 10 positions match TRBD2. Per the germline V gene, CDR1 is SNHLY and CDR2 is FYNNEI. The junction had 5 bases not matched to a gene; V was cut back by 2 bases and J by 2 bases. The CDR3 length is 17 residues. The CDR3 region has the DNA TGTGCCAGCAGTGAATCGGCTAGCGGGAGCAACACCGGGGAGCTGTTTTTT. This codes for CASSESASGSNTGELFF. The full variable domain, in which reference TRBV2 and TRBJ2-2 provide the parts outside the CDR3, is EPEVTQTPSHQVTQMGQEVILRCVPISNHLYFYWYRQILGQKVEFLVSFYNNEISEKSEIFDDQFSVERPDGSNFTLKIRSTKLEDSAMYFCASSESASGSNTGELFFGEGSRLTVL.

This clonotype was seen more than once but under ten times. The chain has TRBV3-1 and TRBJ1-2; D is unclear. There are 15 residues in the CDR3. Germline V gives CDR1 LGHDT, CDR2 YNNKEL (reference sequence). V was trimmed by 1 base and J by 2 bases, leaving 11 bases between them. DNA for the CDR3: TGTGCCAGCAGCCAAGCGGGAAGCATGAACTATGGCTACACCTTC. It codes for CASSQAGSMNYGYTF.

This clonotype was seen repeatedly, ten times or more. The chain links TRBV20-1 to TRBJ1-5; D remains unclear. Germline CDR1 DFQATT, CDR2 SNEGSKA (reference sequence). V was pared by 0 bases and J by 7 bases, with 22 bases between. This CDR3 spans 17 amino acids. The CDR3 nucleotides are TGCAGTGCTAGAGATCCCCTGCGTCAAACCGTTGGCCAGCCCCAGCATTTT. Amino acid sequence: CSARDPLRQTVGQPQHF.

The chain recombines TRBV7-3 with TRBJ1-2, with TRBD1 matching 8 bases. Looked up from germline, CDR1 is SGHTA and CDR2 is FQGTGA. This CDR3 is built from 14 residues. After removal of 5 bases from V and 8 bases from J, the junction contained 10 bases not matched to a gene. The CDR3 reads CASSVEQGEGGYTF. The CDR3 bases are TGTGCCAGCAGCGTAGAACAGGGGGAAGGAGGCTACACCTTC.

The rearrangement uses TRBV11-2 and TRBJ2-3; no definite D call. V was shortened by 1 base and J by 0 bases, with 8 bases between the two germline ends. The CDR3 spans 15 residues. The germline V gene encodes CDR1 SGHAT and CDR2 FQNNGV. The CDR3 DNA reads as TGTGCCAGCAGCTTAGTGGAGCCTAGCACAGATACGCAGTATTTT. Protein product: CASSLVEPSTDTQYF.

This clonotype was counted at least ten times. This chain links TRBV2 with TRBJ1-5; D is unclear. V dropped 1 base and J dropped 8 bases, with 15 bases sitting between them. In germline, CDR1 is SNHLY, CDR2 FYNNEI. The CDR3 runs 15 residues. As DNA, the CDR3 is TGTGCCAGCAGTGAAGATCGCGGTCACCCGGAGCCCCAGCATTTT. As protein: CASSEDRGHPEPQHF. The whole variable domain, remainder taken from reference TRBV2 and TRBJ1-5, is EPEVTQTPSHQVTQMGQEVILRCVPISNHLYFYWYRQILGQKVEFLVSFYNNEISEKSEIFDDQFSVERPDGSNFTLKIRSTKLEDSAMYFCASSEDRGHPEPQHFGDGTRLSIL.

This clonotype was seen many times. The chain carries TRBV28 and TRBJ1-1; unclear D gene. Germline V gene lookup returns CDR1 MDHEN and CDR2 SYDVKM. The V and J ends lost 8 bases and 3 bases respectively, with 4 bases between them. The length of the CDR3 is 10 residues. The DNA for the CDR3 is TGTGCCAGCGTCGACACTGAAGCTTTCTTT. Protein: CASVDTEAFF.

This chain connects TRBV30 to TRBJ1-2; D not certain. There are 11 residues in the CDR3. V was cut by 5 bases and J by 5 bases, with 9 bases left in between. The V gene's germline CDR1 is GTSNPN and CDR2 SVGIG (reference sequence). This CDR3 reads CAWDLGYGYTF. The CDR3 coding sequence is TGTGCCTGGGACTTGGGATATGGCTACACCTTC.

Many counts were recorded for this clonotype. This rearrangement joins TRBV2 to TRBJ1-6; TRBD1 aligns across 7 bases. Germline loops: CDR1 SNHLY, CDR2 FYNNEI. The CDR3 is made up of 17 amino acids. The V segment lost 1 base and the J segment 5 bases; nucleotides outside the gene matches: 8. CDR3: CASSEGGGGANNSPLHF. In DNA, the CDR3 is TGTGCCAGCAGTGAAGGAGGGGGCGGGGCCAATAATTCACCCCTCCACTTT.

Ten or more counts support this clonotype. The V and J genes are TRBV6-1 and TRBJ2-5, with D hard to call. V was trimmed by 5 bases and J by 3 bases, leaving 10 bases between them. The germline CDR1 and CDR2 sequences are MNHNS and SASEGT. This CDR3 has 13 amino acids. CDR3 sequence: CASSKDEKETQYF. As DNA, the CDR3 is TGTGCCAGCAGTAAGGACGAGAAAGAGACCCAGTACTTC.